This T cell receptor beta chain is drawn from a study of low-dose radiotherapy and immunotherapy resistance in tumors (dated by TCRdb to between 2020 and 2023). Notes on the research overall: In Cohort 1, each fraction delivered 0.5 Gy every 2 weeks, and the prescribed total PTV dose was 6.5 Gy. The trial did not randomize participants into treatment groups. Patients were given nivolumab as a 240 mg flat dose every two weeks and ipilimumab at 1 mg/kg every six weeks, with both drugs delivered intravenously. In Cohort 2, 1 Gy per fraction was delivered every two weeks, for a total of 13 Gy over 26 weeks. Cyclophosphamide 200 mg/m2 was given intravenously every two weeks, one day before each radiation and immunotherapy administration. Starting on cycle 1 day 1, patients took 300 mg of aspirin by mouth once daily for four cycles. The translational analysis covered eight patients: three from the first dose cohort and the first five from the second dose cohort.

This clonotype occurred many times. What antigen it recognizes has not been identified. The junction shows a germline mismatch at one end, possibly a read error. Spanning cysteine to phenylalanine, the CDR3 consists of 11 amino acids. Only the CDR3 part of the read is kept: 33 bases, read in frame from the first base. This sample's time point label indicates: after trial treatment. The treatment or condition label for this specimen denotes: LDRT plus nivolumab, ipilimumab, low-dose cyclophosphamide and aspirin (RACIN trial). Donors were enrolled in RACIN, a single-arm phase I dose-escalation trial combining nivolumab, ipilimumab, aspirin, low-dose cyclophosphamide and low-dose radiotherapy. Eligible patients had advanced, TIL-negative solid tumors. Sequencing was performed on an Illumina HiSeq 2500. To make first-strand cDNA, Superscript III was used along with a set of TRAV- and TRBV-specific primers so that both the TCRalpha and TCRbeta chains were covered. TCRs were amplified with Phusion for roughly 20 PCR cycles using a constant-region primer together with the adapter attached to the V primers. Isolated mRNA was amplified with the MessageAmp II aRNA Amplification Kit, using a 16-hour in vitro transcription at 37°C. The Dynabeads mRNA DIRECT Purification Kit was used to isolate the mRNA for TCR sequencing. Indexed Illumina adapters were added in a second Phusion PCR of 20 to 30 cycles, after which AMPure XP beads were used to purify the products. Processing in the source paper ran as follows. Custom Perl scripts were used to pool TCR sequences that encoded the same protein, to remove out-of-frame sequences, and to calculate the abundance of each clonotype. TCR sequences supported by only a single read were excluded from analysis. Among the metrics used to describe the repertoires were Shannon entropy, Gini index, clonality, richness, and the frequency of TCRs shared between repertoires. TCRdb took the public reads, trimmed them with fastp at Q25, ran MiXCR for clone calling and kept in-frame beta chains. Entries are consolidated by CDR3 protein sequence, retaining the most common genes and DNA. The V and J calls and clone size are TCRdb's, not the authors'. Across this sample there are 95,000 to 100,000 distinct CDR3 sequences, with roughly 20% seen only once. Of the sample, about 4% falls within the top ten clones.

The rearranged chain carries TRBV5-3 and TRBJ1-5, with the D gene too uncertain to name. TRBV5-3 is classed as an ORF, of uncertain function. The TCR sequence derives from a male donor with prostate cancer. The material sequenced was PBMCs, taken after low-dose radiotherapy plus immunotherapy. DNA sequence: TGTGCCAGCAGCTTCCTACAGCCCCAGCATTTT. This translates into CASSFLQPQHF.